Listed here is a single T cell receptor beta chain. Method: immunoSEQ multiplex PCR; TCRdb's copy keeps in-frame clones and lacks some. The sample lists 300,000 to 350,000 clones, 90% seen once, with 1% in the top ten. This entry is derived from a study of blood T cell repertoires in COVID-19. As for the study in general: The cDNA or gDNA used as material had been derived from T cells, B-cell-depleted T cells, or PBMCs.

Germline V CDR1 and CDR2: MNHEY, SMNVEV (reference sequence). V gave up 7 bases and J gave up 1 base, with 6 bases separating them. The CDR3 runs 12 residues. This TCR was recovered from a woman aged 35 to 49 with COVID-19, enrolled during active disease. Sequenced: peripheral blood. V usage is TRBV27 and J usage is TRBJ2-3, with D possibly TRBD1 on 5 matching bases. CDR3 coding DNA: TGTGCCAGCATGACAGGCACAGATACGCAGTATTTT. Amino acid sequence: CASMTGTDTQYF.